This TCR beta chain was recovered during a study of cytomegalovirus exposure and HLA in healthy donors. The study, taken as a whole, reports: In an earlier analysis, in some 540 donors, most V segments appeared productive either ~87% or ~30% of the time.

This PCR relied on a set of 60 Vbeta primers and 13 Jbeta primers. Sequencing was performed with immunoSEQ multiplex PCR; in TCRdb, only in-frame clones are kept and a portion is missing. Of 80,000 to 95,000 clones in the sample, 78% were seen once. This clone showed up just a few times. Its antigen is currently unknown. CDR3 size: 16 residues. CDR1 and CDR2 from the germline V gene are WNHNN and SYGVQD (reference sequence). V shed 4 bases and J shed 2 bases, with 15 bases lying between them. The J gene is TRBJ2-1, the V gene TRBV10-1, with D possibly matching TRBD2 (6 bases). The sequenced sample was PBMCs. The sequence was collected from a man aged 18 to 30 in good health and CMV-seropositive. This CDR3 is CASSGLGSLPYNEQFF. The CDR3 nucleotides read TGCGCCAGCAGTGGGCTCGGGAGTCTGCCCTACAATGAGCAGTTCTTC.